This T cell receptor (beta chain) appears in the sequencing data of a study of T cells after yellow fever vaccination. Across the study: Preparing low-cell-number fractions relied on SMART-Seq v4 Ultra Low Input.

TCRdb reprocessed the 5' RACE reads with MiXCR, giving one entry per CDR3 protein. The repertoire holds about 340,000 distinct CDR3 sequences, approximately 12% seen once, with approximately 3.4% in the top ten. A remark on this clonotype: Its matching antigen is unknown.

Findings and caveats of the study: Contaminating bulk clonotypes could be abundant in FACS-sorted repertoires. Just a small share of clonotypes turned up in the CD4 compartment as well as the CD8 compartment. Post-booster samples contained most primary-vaccination clones (more than 95% CD4, approximately 88% CD8).

The CDR3 covers 14 residues. CDR1 and CDR2 from the germline V gene are SQVTM and ANQGSEA. The V gene lost 2 bases and the J gene lost 2 bases, with 11 bases spanning the gap. The sequenced sample was CD4+ T cells sorted from PBMCs, obtained 15 days after the yellow fever booster vaccination. The origin of this receptor is a man between 18 and 35 years old who received the YFV17D yellow fever vaccine. V usage is TRBV29-1 and J usage is TRBJ2-3; D ambiguous. This chain's CDR3 is CSVEKRSNTDTQYF. The CDR3 nucleotides read TGCAGCGTTGAAAAACGGTCCAACACAGATACGCAGTATTTT.